The 23 T cell receptor beta chains below come from one sample, sequenced in a study of T cells in Graves' hyperthyroidism and ophthalmopathy. From RNA transcripts, TCR beta CDR3 regions were amplified. TCR CDR3 underwent first-round RT-PCR with the HTBI primer set. MiXCR, run by TCRdb on the multiplex PCR reads, gives a single entry per CDR3 protein. This sample has around 520,000 distinct CDR3 sequences; around 14% occur once, and the top ten carry 17%. Sequences were obtained from blood. These receptors were obtained from a woman under 30 with Graves' hyperthyroidism.

The table lists this clonotype with many counts. The chain couples TRBV5-1 to TRBJ1-1; D gene unclear. Germline V gene lookup returns CDR1 SGHRS and CDR2 YFSETQ. CDR3 length: 14 residues. V was trimmed by 3 bases and J by 7 bases, leaving 16 bases between them. DNA for the CDR3: TGCGCCAGCAGCTCGATAACAGATCTGAATGAAGCTTTCTTT. Encoded protein: CASSSITDLNEAFF.

This clonotype was seen ten or more times. The V call is TRBV5-1, the J call TRBJ2-3; no clear D gene. The CDR3 is 14 amino acids. V gave up 2 bases and J gave up 2 bases, with 9 bases separating them. CDR1 is SGHRS, CDR2 YFSETQ, per germline. CDR3 bases: TGCGCCAGCAGCTTCGTCAGGTACACAGATACGCAGTATTTT. This encodes CASSFVRYTDTQYF.

This clonotype was recorded many times. V is TRBV25-1 and J is TRBJ2-6; the D gene is possibly TRBD2 (6 bases). V gave up 5 bases and J gave up 0 bases, with 11 bases separating them. Germline V lookup: CDR1 MGHDK, CDR2 SYGVNS. This CDR3 is built from 16 residues. The chain's CDR3 is CASSRDFSSGANVLTF. DNA for the CDR3: TGTGCCAGCAGTCGGGACTTTTCCTCTGGGGCCAACGTCCTGACTTTC.

This clonotype showed up many times. The rearrangement links TRBV30 to TRBJ1-5, with no clear D. CDR1 and CDR2 from the germline V gene are GTSNPN and SVGIG (reference sequence). The CDR3 has 15 amino acids. V lost 0 bases, J lost 1 base, and 10 bases lay in between. The CDR3, as DNA: TGTGCCTGGAGTGTAAGCAGAGCCAGCAATCAGCCCCAGCATTTT. Translating gives CAWSVSRASNQPQHF. Supplemented by reference TRBV30 and TRBJ1-5, the full variable domain reads SQTIHQWPATLVQPVGSPLSLECTVEGTSNPNLYWYRQAAGRGLQLLFYSVGIGQISSEVPQNLSASRPQDRQFILSSKKLLLSDSGFYLCAWSVSRASNQPQHFGDGTRLSIL.

In regard to this clonotype: With a much larger clone just one base away, this may be a read error. The V call is TRBV20-1, the J call TRBJ1-2, with 7 bases that match TRBD1. J lost 4 bases, V lost 3 bases, and 8 bases had no gene match. Germline CDR1 DFQATT, CDR2 SNEGSKA (reference sequence). The length of the CDR3 is 14 residues. CDR3 loop: CSASPGGISYGYTF. DNA for the CDR3: TGCAGTGCTAGTCCAGGGGGAATTTCCTATGGCTACACCTTC.

The sample holds many counts of this clonotype. For the CDR3, the DNA is TGTGCCAGCAGCTTCGGGGCTAGCGGCTACGAGCAGTACGTC. Its protein product is CASSFGASGYEQYV. This chain links TRBV7-9 with TRBJ2-7, with 7 bases fitting TRBD2. Germline CDR1 reads SEHNR; CDR2 reads FQNEAQ (reference sequence). CDR3 length equals 14 residues. The junction had 5 bases not matched to a gene; V was cut back by 3 bases and J by 3 bases.

The V and J genes are TRBV19 and TRBJ1-5, with no clear D. Germline CDR1 LNHDA, CDR2 SQIVND (reference sequence). Trimming left V 3 bases short and J 3 bases short, with 9 bases between. The CDR3 covers 14 residues. The DNA of the CDR3 is TGTGCCAGTAGTATCATTGGGTCCAATCAGCCCCAGCATTTT. Translating it yields CASSIIGSNQPQHF.

This clonotype was seen only a few times. V and J are TRBV6-1 and TRBJ2-5; TRBD2 is a possible D gene (5 bases). The CDR3 sequence is 14 residues long. CDR1 is MNHNS and CDR2 is SASEGT in the germline V gene. V was shortened by 7 bases and J by 4 bases, with 16 bases between the two germline ends. The CDR3 reads CASKSGSPPETQYF. DNA of the CDR3: TGTGCCAGCAAGAGTGGGAGCCCCCCAGAGACCCAGTACTTC.

This clonotype was seen many times. The gene calls are TRBV5-1 and TRBJ1-2; the D gene is possibly TRBD1 (5 bases). V lost 3 bases and J 8 bases, leaving 11 bases between the germline ends. Germline V gene lookup returns CDR1 SGHRS and CDR2 YFSETQ. The CDR3 sequence is 12 residues long. CDR3 in DNA: TGCGCCAGCAGCTCGCAGGGAGGGGGCTACACCTTC. Amino acids: CASSSQGGGYTF.

The CDR3 protein is CASSLRGGTYNSPLHF. In DNA form, the CDR3 reads TGTGCCAGCAGTTTAAGGGGGGGTACATATAATTCACCCCTCCACTTT. The chain combines TRBV27 with TRBJ1-6; D may be TRBD1 (6 bases). CDR1 is MNHEY and CDR2 is SMNVEV in the germline V gene (reference sequence). The CDR3 is 16 residues long. V gave up 2 bases and J gave up 4 bases, with 12 bases separating them.

This clonotype occurred many times. The chain carries TRBV6-1 and TRBJ1-3, with D tentatively TRBD1 (5 bases). Germline V lookup: CDR1 MNHNS, CDR2 SASEGT. CDR3 length: 15 residues. Trimming removed 6 bases at V and 7 bases at J, with 19 bases between. CDR3 in amino acids: CASSLGAQRRNTIYF. Here the CDR3 DNA reads TGTGCCAGCAGCTTAGGGGCCCAGAGACGTAACACCATATATTTT.

This CDR3 is CASSLAEGDYEQYV. CDR3 sequence (DNA): TGTGCCAGCAGTCTCGCCGAGGGGGACTACGAGCAGTACGTC. This rearrangement joins TRBV27 to TRBJ2-7; D perhaps matches TRBD1 (6 bases). The CDR3 sequence is 14 residues long. The germline gives CDR1 MNHEY, CDR2 SMNVEV (reference sequence). Deletions cut 5 bases from V and 3 bases from J, with 14 bases between.

This clonotype was detected only a few times. This rearrangement joins TRBV12-3 or TRBV12-4 to TRBJ1-5; tentative D call: TRBD1 (5 bases). There are 11 residues in the CDR3. Trimming shortened V by 5 bases and J by 9 bases, and 8 bases separated the two germline ends. CDR3 bases: TGTGCCAGCAGTCCCGGGGGGCCCCAGCATTTT. As protein: CASSPGGPQHF.

This clonotype was observed many times. The V gene is TRBV30, the J gene TRBJ1-1; D is undetermined. V was clipped by 3 bases and J by 7 bases, with 9 bases between them. Germline V gene lookup returns CDR1 GTSNPN and CDR2 SVGIG (reference sequence). This CDR3 is 11 amino acids long. The CDR3 here is CAWSEESEAFF. The CDR3, as DNA: TGTGCCTGGAGCGAAGAGAGTGAAGCTTTCTTT.

The sample holds many counts of this clonotype. This chain links TRBV5-1 with TRBJ2-5, with D possibly being TRBD2 (5 bases). V shed 7 bases and J shed 2 bases, with 15 bases lying between them. The germline V gene encodes CDR1 SGHRS and CDR2 YFSETQ. The CDR3 extends over 14 amino acids. The CDR3 region has the DNA TGCGCCAGCGTATTCGGAACGGGGCAAGAGACCCAGTACTTC. Translated, it gives CASVFGTGQETQYF.

In its sample, this clonotype was seen many times. The genes are TRBV5-1 and TRBJ1-1, with D possibly TRBD1 on 6 matching bases. This CDR3 contains 15 residues. V lost 4 bases, J lost 4 bases, and 17 bases lay in between. Germline V gene sequence: CDR1 SGHRS, CDR2 YFSETQ. The CDR3 loop reads CASSPGQIQGTEAFF. The CDR3 DNA reads TGCGCCAGCAGCCCCGGACAGATCCAGGGCACTGAAGCTTTCTTT.

This clonotype was seen many times. The V and J genes are TRBV7-2 and TRBJ1-2; D call uncertain. Germline V gene lookup returns CDR1 SGHTA and CDR2 FQGNSA. Trimming took off 5 bases at V and 4 bases at J, with 8 bases between the two ends. The length of the CDR3 is 12 residues. The CDR3 loop is CASSADIYGYTF. The CDR3 DNA reads as TGTGCCAGCAGCGCTGACATCTATGGCTACACCTTC.

This clonotype was counted at least ten times. The chain links TRBV6-1 to TRBJ2-1; D is unresolved. The germline V and J ends were trimmed by 5 bases and 1 base, with 12 bases remaining between them. The germline gives CDR1 MNHNS, CDR2 SASEGT. This CDR3 is built from 15 residues. The CDR3 is CASSYVGLSYNEQFF. The CDR3, as DNA: TGTGCCAGCAGTTACGTTGGGCTGTCCTACAATGAGCAGTTCTTC.

V gene TRBV7-2 combines with J gene TRBJ2-1; 10 positions match TRBD2. CDR1 and CDR2 (germline): SGHTA, FQGNSA. J gave up 0 bases and V 5 bases, and 13 bases lay outside the gene matches. The CDR3 is 19 amino acids. CDR3 sequence reads: CASSAKGLANYPSYNEQFF. The CDR3 bases are TGTGCCAGCAGCGCCAAGGGACTAGCGAATTACCCCTCCTACAATGAGCAGTTCTTC.

This clonotype was counted only a few times. This rearrangement joins TRBV24-1 to TRBJ1-2; 8 bases are a match to TRBD1. The CDR3 runs to 12 residues. Trimming took 10 bases from V and 6 from J; bases not matched to a gene: 6. Germline V gene data show CDR1 as KGHDR and CDR2 as SFDVKD. CDR3 protein: CATGGQGDGYTF. The CDR3 DNA sequence: TGTGCCACGGGAGGACAGGGCGATGGCTACACCTTC.

V and J are TRBV15 and TRBJ2-1, with 8 bases identical to TRBD2. Trimming removed 7 bases from V and 4 bases from J; junction bases left unmatched: 9. CDR1 is LNHNV, CDR2 YYDKDF, per germline (reference sequence). The CDR3 extends over 15 amino acids. This CDR3 reads CATNAQRGLYNEQFF. The CDR3 nucleotides are TGTGCCACCAACGCCCAGCGGGGGCTTTACAATGAGCAGTTCTTC.

In its sample, this clonotype was seen a few times. This chain uses TRBV30 with TRBJ1-5; TRBD1 matches at 8 bases. The CDR3 length is 14 residues. Germline assignment: CDR1 GTSNPN and CDR2 SVGIG (reference sequence). V gave up 3 bases and J gave up 5 bases; unmatched junction bases: 6. CDR3 sequence: CAWRGQGIYQPQHF. Here the CDR3 DNA reads TGTGCCTGGAGAGGACAGGGAATCTATCAGCCCCAGCATTTT.

Points on this clonotype: The final CDR3 position lacks the conserved phenylalanine or tryptophan, pointing to a likely read error. The chain carries TRBV5-1 and TRBJ2-7; D perhaps matches TRBD1 (6 bases). CDR3 length: 14 residues. Trimming pared 4 bases from V and 2 bases from J, leaving 13 bases between. Germline CDR1 and CDR2: SGHRS and YFSETQ. CDR3 sequence (DNA): TGCGCCAGCAGCGAGGGACAAGAAACCTACGAGCAGTACCTC. This gives the protein CASSEGQETYEQYL.